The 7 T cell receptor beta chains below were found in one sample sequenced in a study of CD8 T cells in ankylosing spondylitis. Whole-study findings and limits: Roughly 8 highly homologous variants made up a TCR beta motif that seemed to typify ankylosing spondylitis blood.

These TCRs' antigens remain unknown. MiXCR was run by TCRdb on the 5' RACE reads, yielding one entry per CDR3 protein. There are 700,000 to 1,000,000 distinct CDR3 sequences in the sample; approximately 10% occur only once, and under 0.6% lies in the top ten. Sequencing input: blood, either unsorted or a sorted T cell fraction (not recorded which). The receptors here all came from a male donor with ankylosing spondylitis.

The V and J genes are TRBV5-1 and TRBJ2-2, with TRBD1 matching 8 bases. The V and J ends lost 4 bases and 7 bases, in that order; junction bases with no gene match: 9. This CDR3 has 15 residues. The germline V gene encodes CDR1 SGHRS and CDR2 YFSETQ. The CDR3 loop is CASSMGQAYGGELFF. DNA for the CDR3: TGCGCCAGCAGCATGGGACAGGCCTACGGCGGGGAGCTGTTTTTT.

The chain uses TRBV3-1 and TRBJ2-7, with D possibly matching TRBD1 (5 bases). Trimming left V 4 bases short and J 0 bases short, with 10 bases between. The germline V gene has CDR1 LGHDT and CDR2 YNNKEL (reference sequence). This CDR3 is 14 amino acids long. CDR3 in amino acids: CASSRPGFSYEQYF. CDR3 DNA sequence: TGTGCCAGCAGCCGTCCAGGGTTCTCCTACGAGCAGTACTTC.

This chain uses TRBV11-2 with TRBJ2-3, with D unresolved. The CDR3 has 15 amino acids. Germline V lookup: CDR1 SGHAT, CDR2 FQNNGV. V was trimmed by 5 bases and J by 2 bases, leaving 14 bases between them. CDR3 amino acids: CASSKGRILTDTQYF. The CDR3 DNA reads TGTGCCAGCAGCAAAGGACGGATACTCACAGATACGCAGTATTTT.

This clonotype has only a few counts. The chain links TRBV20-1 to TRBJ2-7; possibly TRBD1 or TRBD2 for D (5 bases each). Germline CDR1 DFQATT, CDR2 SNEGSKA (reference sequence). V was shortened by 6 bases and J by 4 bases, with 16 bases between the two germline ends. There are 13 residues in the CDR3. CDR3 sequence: CSANRDGAYEQYF. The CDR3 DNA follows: TGCAGTGCAAACCGGGACGGGGCATACGAGCAGTACTTC.

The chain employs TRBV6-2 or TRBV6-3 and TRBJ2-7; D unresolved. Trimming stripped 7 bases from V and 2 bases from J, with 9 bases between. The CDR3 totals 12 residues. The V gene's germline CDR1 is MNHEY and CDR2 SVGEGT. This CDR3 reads CASIDRAYEQYF. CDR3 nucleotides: TGTGCCAGCATCGACCGGGCCTACGAGCAGTACTTC.

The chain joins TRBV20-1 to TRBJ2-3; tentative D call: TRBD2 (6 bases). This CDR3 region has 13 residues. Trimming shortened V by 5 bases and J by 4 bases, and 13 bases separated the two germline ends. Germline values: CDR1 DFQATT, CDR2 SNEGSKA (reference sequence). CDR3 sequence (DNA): TGCAGTGCTTTTGAAGGACTATCAGATACGCAGTATTTT. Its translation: CSAFEGLSDTQYF.

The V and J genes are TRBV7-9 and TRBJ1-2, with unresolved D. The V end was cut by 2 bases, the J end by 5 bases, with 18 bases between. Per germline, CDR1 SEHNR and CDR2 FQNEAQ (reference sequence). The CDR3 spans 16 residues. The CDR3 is CASSLLSGPILYGYTF. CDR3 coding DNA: TGTGCCAGCAGCTTACTGTCGGGTCCCATCTTATATGGCTACACCTTC.